This T cell receptor beta chain was recorded in a study of T cell repertoires in cytomegalovirus infection. Germline V gene data show CDR1 as LNHDA and CDR2 as SQIVND (reference sequence). The length of the CDR3 is 13 residues. The V gene lost 6 bases and the J gene lost 8 bases, with 16 bases spanning the gap. Each CDR3 protein is one row after TCRdb ran MiXCR on the reads. Seen here are fewer than 550,000 distinct CDR3 sequences, more than 15% observed once, and the top ten hold roughly 25%. Material for sequencing was CD8+ T cells from PBMCs. The sequence was obtained from a human donor in good health (CMV status not recorded). Some clones in this sample may be carry-over from other donors' samples. V is TRBV19 and J is TRBJ1-1, with a weak D call TRBD1 (6 bases). Here the CDR3 DNA reads TGTGCCAGTAGCCTCTCTTGGGGGCAGGAAGCTTTCTTT. Protein sequence: CASSLSWGQEAFF.